This record concerns one T cell receptor beta chain sequence. The antigen remains unidentified. Libraries were prepared by immunoSEQ multiplex PCR; TCRdb keeps only in-frame clonotypes and omits some of them. The repertoire holds about 93,000 clones, with around 90% as singletons. These data come from a study of radiotherapy plus CTLA-4 blockade in lung cancer. Per germline, CDR1 SNHLY and CDR2 FYNNEI. The CDR3 consists of 14 residues. Unmatched junction bases numbered 9, after V lost 7 bases and J lost 4 bases. General study points: Peripheral blood showed expansion of tumor-derived TCR clones after radiotherapy and ipilimumab.

The TCR originated in a human donor with non-small cell lung cancer that progressed on radiotherapy plus ipilimumab. V is TRBV2 and J is TRBJ1-2; 7 bases fit TRBD1. Sample: peripheral blood, taken from a patient treated with radiotherapy plus ipilimumab. CDR3 sequence: CASKYMGQPYGYTF. CDR3 DNA: TGTGCCAGCAAGTACATGGGACAGCCCTATGGCTACACCTTC.